This passage covers 19 T cell receptor beta chains from one sample sequenced in a study of early T cells in non-severe SARS-CoV-2 infection. TCRdb re-analysed the 5' RACE reads in MiXCR, keeping a single row per CDR3 protein. The sample shows about 90,000 distinct CDR3 sequences, around 12% of them seen only once. Sequencing used whole blood, obtained at baseline. The origin of the receptors is an adult who was a healthcare worker with PCR-confirmed SARS-CoV-2 infection or an uninfected control (not recorded which).

Many counts were recorded for this clonotype. The gene calls are TRBV5-4 and TRBJ1-1; no clear D. V lost 4 bases and J 0 bases, leaving 10 bases between the germline ends. Germline lookup yields CDR1 SGHNT and CDR2 YYREEE (reference sequence). CDR3 length: 14 residues. CDR3 residues: CASSAYYMNTEAFF. CDR3 DNA sequence: TGTGCCAGCAGCGCGTACTATATGAACACTGAAGCTTTCTTT. Looking up the rest from reference TRBV5-4 and TRBJ1-1 gives the full variable domain: ETGVTQSPTHLIKTRGQQVTLRCSSQSGHNTVSWYQQALGQGPQFIFQYYREEENGRGNFPPRFSGLQFPNYSSELNVNALELDDSALYLCASSAYYMNTEAFFGQGTRLTVV.

This clonotype was seen repeatedly, ten times or more. The chain employs TRBV7-8 and TRBJ2-1, with D hard to call. The V gene lost 4 bases and the J gene lost 8 bases, with 6 bases spanning the gap. This CDR3 contains 11 residues. Germline lookup yields CDR1 SGHVS and CDR2 FQNEAQ. The CDR3 loop is CASSWGDEQFF. CDR3 bases: TGTGCCAGCAGCTGGGGTGATGAGCAGTTCTTC.

The chain carries TRBV28 and TRBJ2-7; maybe TRBD1 (6 bases). This CDR3 spans 13 amino acids. V dropped 5 bases and J dropped 4 bases, with 12 bases sitting between them. In germline, CDR1 is MDHEN, CDR2 SYDVKM. As DNA, the CDR3 is TGTGCCAGCAGTCTTCAGGGGCTGTACGAGCAGTACTTC. As protein: CASSLQGLYEQYF.

The rearrangement links TRBV18 to TRBJ1-6, with D possibly matching TRBD1 (5 bases). Trimming cost V 4 bases and J 8 bases, with 12 bases left between them. The CDR3 covers 14 residues. Looked up from germline, CDR1 is KGHSH and CDR2 is LQKENI. The CDR3 region has the DNA TGTGCCAGCTCACGGTCCGGAGGGGATTCACCCCTCCACTTT. Translated, it gives CASSRSGGDSPLHF. The full variable domain, completed using reference TRBV18 and TRBJ1-6, is NAGVMQNPRHLVRRRGQEARLRCSPMKGHSHVYWYRQLPEEGLKFMVYLQKENIIDESGMPKERFSAEFPKEGPSILRIQQVVRGDSAAYFCASSRSGGDSPLHFGNGTRLTVT.

The J gene is TRBJ1-5, the V gene TRBV18; D possibly corresponds to TRBD1 (6 bases). Germline V CDR1 and CDR2: KGHSH, LQKENI. The CDR3 sequence is 16 residues long. V was cut by 0 bases and J by 4 bases, with 13 bases left in between. CDR3 coding DNA: TGTGCCAGCTCACCACCGTCCGGGGGGGCGAATCAGCCCCAGCATTTT. Translating it yields CASSPPSGGANQPQHF.

A few counts support this clonotype. Here the CDR3 reads CSARTRRGSQETQYF. The CDR3 bases are TGCAGTGCTAGGACCCGACGGGGGTCCCAAGAGACCCAGTACTTC. The gene calls are TRBV20-1 and TRBJ2-5; a possible D gene is TRBD2 (6 bases). Trimming removed 3 bases at V and 1 base at J, with 15 bases between. CDR3 length equals 15 residues. The germline CDR1 and CDR2 sequences are DFQATT and SNEGSKA (reference sequence).

This clonotype was observed at least ten times. This sequence joins TRBV18 and TRBJ2-5, with a possible D match to TRBD2 (6 bases). The CDR3 loop spans 16 amino acids. Trimming took off 6 bases at V and 5 bases at J, with 22 bases between the two ends. Germline V gene data show CDR1 as KGHSH and CDR2 as LQKENI. CDR3 sequence reads: CASSVGGTNFLETQYF. The CDR3, as DNA: TGTGCCAGCTCGGTGGGGGGAACAAATTTTTTGGAGACCCAGTACTTC.

This sequence joins TRBV2 and TRBJ2-3; D unclear. CDR3 length equals 12 residues. V gave up 5 bases and J gave up 7 bases, with 10 bases separating them. Germline V gene data show CDR1 as SNHLY and CDR2 as FYNNEI. CDR3 nucleotide sequence: TGTGCCAGCAGTACTGTTTCGAATACGCAGTATTTT. Protein sequence: CASSTVSNTQYF. The full variable domain, rest sourced from reference TRBV2 and TRBJ2-3, is EPEVTQTPSHQVTQMGQEVILRCVPISNHLYFYWYRQILGQKVEFLVSFYNNEISEKSEIFDDQFSVERPDGSNFTLKIRSTKLEDSAMYFCASSTVSNTQYFGPGTRLTVL.

A few counts support this clonotype. V and J are TRBV4-1 and TRBJ1-1, with D possibly TRBD1 on 5 matching bases. Looked up from germline, CDR1 is MGHRA and CDR2 is YSYEKL. The V gene lost 1 base and the J gene lost 4 bases, with 13 bases spanning the gap. The CDR3 contains 15 residues. The CDR3 sequence: CASSQAPGKSTEAFF. For the CDR3, the DNA is TGCGCCAGCAGCCAAGCCCCAGGGAAATCCACTGAAGCTTTCTTT.

The genes are TRBV5-1 and TRBJ2-1; a weak D match, TRBD2 (6 bases). Between the trimmed V and J ends, which lost 1 base and 6 bases, there was a span of 14 bases. Germline CDR1 reads SGHRS; CDR2 reads YFSETQ. CDR3 size: 15 residues. The CDR3 bases are TGCGCCAGCAGCTTGACGGGAGTAGACATCAATGAGCAGTTCTTC. Protein sequence: CASSLTGVDINEQFF.

V gene TRBV5-1 combines with J gene TRBJ2-1; tentatively, D is TRBD1 (6 bases). Germline-derived CDR1 and CDR2 are SGHRS and YFSETQ. The length of the CDR3 is 15 residues. V gave up 4 bases and J gave up 5 bases, with 16 bases separating them. CDR3 coding DNA: TGCGCCAGCAGCGCTACAGGGTATAAGAACAATGAGCAGTTCTTC. As protein: CASSATGYKNNEQFF.

This clonotype was seen a few times. The chain combines TRBV6-6 with TRBJ1-4; D might be TRBD1 (5 bases). The germline V gene has CDR1 MNHNY and CDR2 SVGAGI (reference sequence). Deletions cut 4 bases from V and 0 bases from J, with 9 bases between. The CDR3 is made up of 15 amino acids. The CDR3 region is CASSSPGPTNEKLFF. CDR3 nucleotides: TGTGCCAGCAGTTCGCCGGGACCAACTAATGAAAAACTGTTTTTT.

J is TRBJ1-2 and V is TRBV19; 9 nucleotides agree with TRBD1. The ends lost 5 bases at V and 3 bases at J; junction bases unmatched: 13. The length of the CDR3 is 17 residues. Germline V CDR1 and CDR2: LNHDA, SQIVND (reference sequence). Written as DNA, the CDR3 is TGTGCCAGTAGTTGGGGGACAGGGCGCCGCCAGGACTATGGCTACACCTTC. Amino acids: CASSWGTGRRQDYGYTF.

This clonotype has ten or more counts. The J gene is TRBJ1-2, the V gene TRBV9; TRBD1 is a possible D gene (6 bases). V was cut by 4 bases and J by 0 bases, with 10 bases left in between. The germline gives CDR1 SGDLS, CDR2 YYNGEE. The CDR3 length is 14 residues. CDR3 nucleotides: TGTGCCAGCAGCCCTGGGACACCTAACTATGGCTACACCTTC. Translation gives CASSPGTPNYGYTF. Full variable domain (outside the CDR3, taken from reference TRBV9 and TRBJ1-2): DSGVTQTPKHLITATGQRVTLRCSPRSGDLSVYWYQQSLDQGLQFLIQYYNGEERAKGNILERFSAQQFPDLHSELNLSSLELGDSALYFCASSPGTPNYGYTFGSGTRLTVV.

The chain couples TRBV28 to TRBJ2-7; D not certain. The V end was cut by 5 bases, the J end by 2 bases, with 13 bases between. In germline, CDR1 is MDHEN, CDR2 SYDVKM. The CDR3 consists of 14 residues. The DNA for the CDR3 is TGTGCCAGCAGTCTGCGCCCGTTAACCTACGAGCAGTACTTC. It encodes CASSLRPLTYEQYF.

This clonotype was seen many times. V usage is TRBV28 and J usage is TRBJ1-2, with TRBD1 identical over 7 bases. There are 12 residues in the CDR3. V gave up 8 bases and J gave up 4 bases; unmatched junction bases: 4. Germline values: CDR1 MDHEN, CDR2 SYDVKM. The CDR3 DNA reads as TGTGCCAGCTGGGGACAGCTCTATGGCTACACCTTC. Its protein product is CASWGQLYGYTF.

The chain employs TRBV12-3 or TRBV12-4 and TRBJ2-5; D unclear. The CDR3 spans 12 residues. V lost 6 bases, J lost 9 bases, and 14 bases lay in between. Here the CDR3 DNA reads TGTGCCAGCAGGGGTGGTCTGATGCCCCAGTACTTC. It translates to CASRGGLMPQYF.

This clonotype has only one observation. The rearrangement links TRBV19 to TRBJ2-1, with TRBD2 matching 7 bases. From germline, CDR1 is LNHDA and CDR2 SQIVND (reference sequence). This CDR3 is built from 14 residues. With V trimmed by 5 bases and J by 7 bases, 8 bases remained unmatched. DNA for the CDR3: TGTGCCAGTAGTGTAGTAGCGGGCCTAAATGAGCAGTTCTTC. Protein product: CASSVVAGLNEQFF.

The chain recombines TRBV12-3 or TRBV12-4 with TRBJ2-3, with D maybe TRBD2 (6 bases). V was cut by 4 bases and J by 3 bases, with 14 bases left in between. CDR3 length: 15 amino acids. The CDR3 nucleotides read TGTGCCAGCAGTTCTTCCGGGACTCTAACAGATACGCAGTATTTT. It translates to CASSSSGTLTDTQYF.